This TCR beta chain was retrieved from a study of T cells after yellow fever vaccination. V gave up 4 bases and J gave up 4 bases; unmatched junction bases: 7. This CDR3 region has 15 residues. TCRdb analysed the 5' RACE reads with MiXCR anew, one entry per CDR3 protein. The table has 250,000 to 400,000 distinct CDR3 sequences, roughly 4.3% seen once. This receptor was obtained from a man younger than 35 who received the YFV17D yellow fever vaccine. The sequenced sample was PBMCs, obtained 15 days after the yellow fever booster vaccination. This sequence joins TRBV12-3 or TRBV12-4 and TRBJ2-3; 8 bases fit TRBD2. CDR3 DNA sequence: TGTGCCAGCAGTTCGGGGAGCGGGGGCCCAGATACGCAGTATTTT. Encoded protein: CASSSGSGGPDTQYF.